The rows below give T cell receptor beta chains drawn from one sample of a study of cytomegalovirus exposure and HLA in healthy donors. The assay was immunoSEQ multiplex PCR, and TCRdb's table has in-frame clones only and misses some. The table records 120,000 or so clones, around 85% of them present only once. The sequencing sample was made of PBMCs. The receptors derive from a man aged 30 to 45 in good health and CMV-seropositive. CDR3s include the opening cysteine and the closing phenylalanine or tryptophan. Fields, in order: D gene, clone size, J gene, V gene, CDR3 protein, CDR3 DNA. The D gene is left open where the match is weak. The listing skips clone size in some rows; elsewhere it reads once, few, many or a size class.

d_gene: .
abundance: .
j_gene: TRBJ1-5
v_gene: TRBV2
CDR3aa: CASNQNNQPQHF
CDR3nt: TGTGCCAGCAACCAGAACAATCAGCCCCAGCATTTT

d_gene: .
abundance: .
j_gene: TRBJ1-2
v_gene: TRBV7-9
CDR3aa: CARYMPGGYTF
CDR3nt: TGTGCCAGATACATGCCGGGTGGCTACACCTTC

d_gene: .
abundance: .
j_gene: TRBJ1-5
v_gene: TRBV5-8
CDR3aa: CASSFGEAGGWPQHF
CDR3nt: TGTGCCAGCAGCTTCGGAGAAGCCGGTGGGTGGCCCCAGCATTTT

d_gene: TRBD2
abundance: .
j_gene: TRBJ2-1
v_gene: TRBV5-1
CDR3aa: CASSFKGLAGVRSEQFF
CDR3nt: TGCGCCAGCAGCTTCAAGGGACTAGCGGGGGTCAGGAGTGAGCAGTTCTTC

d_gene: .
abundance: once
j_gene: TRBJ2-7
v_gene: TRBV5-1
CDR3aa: CATLPYEQYF
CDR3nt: TGCGCCACCCTCCCCTACGAGCAGTACTTC

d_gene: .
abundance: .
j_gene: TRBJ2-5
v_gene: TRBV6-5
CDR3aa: CASSYSGGETQYF
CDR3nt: TGTGCCAGCAGTTACTCAGGAGGGGAGACCCAGTACTTC

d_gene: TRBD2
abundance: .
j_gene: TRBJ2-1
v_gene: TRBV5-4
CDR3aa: CASPSTSGGVDEQFF
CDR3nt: TGTGCCAGCCCCTCTACTAGCGGGGGGGTCGATGAGCAGTTCTTC

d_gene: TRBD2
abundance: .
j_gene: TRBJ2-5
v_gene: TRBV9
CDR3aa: CASSVFGERGALRTQYF
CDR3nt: TGTGCCAGCAGCGTCTTTGGGGAGCGGGGGGCCCTCAGGACCCAGTACTTC

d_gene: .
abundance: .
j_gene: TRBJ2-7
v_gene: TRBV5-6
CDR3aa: CASSVDANTYEQYF
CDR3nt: TGTGCCAGCAGCGTGGACGCGAATACCTACGAGCAGTACTTC

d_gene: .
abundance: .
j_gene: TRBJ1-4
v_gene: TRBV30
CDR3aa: CAWTWTGGFTNEKLFF
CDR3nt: TGTGCCTGGACGTGGACGGGGGGTTTTACAAATGAAAAACTGTTTTTT

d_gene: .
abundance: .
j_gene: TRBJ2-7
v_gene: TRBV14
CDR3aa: CASSPPPGHQRSYEQYF
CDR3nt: TGTGCCAGCAGCCCTCCCCCGGGACACCAACGCTCCTACGAGCAGTACTTC

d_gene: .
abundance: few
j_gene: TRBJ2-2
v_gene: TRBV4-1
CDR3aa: CASSQVKTGTGELFF
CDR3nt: TGCGCCAGCAGCCAAGTCAAGACGGGAACCGGGGAGCTGTTTTTT

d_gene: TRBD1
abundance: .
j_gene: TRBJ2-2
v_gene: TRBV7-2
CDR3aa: CASSFPGQRTGELFF
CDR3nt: TGTGCCAGCAGTTTCCCGGGACAGCGCACCGGGGAGCTGTTTTTT

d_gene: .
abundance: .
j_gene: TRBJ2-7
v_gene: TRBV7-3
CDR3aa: CASSQGRGDEQYF
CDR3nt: TGTGCCAGCAGCCAGGGGAGGGGGGACGAGCAGTACTTC

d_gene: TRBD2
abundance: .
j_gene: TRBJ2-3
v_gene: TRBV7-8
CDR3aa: CASSLVLSGESGTDTQYF
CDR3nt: TGTGCCAGCAGCTTAGTTCTTAGCGGGGAATCCGGCACAGATACGCAGTATTTT

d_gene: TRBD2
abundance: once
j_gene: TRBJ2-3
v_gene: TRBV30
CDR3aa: CAWSLGLAGLDTQYF
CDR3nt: TGTGCCTGGAGTCTCGGACTAGCGGGGCTGGATACGCAGTATTTT

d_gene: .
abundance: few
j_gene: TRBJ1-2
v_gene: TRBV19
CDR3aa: CASTDIYAHGYTF
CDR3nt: TGTGCCAGTACCGACATCTACGCTCATGGCTACACCTTC

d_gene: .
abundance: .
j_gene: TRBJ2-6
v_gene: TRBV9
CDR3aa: CASSPTGAGANVLTF
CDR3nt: TGTGCCAGCAGCCCCACAGGTGCTGGGGCCAACGTCCTGACTTTC

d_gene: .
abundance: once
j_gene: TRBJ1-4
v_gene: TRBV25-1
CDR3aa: CASSEVEGQEKLFF
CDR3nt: TGTGCCAGCAGTGAAGTGGAGGGCCAAGAAAAACTGTTTTTT

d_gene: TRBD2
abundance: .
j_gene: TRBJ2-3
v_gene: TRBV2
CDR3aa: CASKLRTSGEDTQYF
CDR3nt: TGTGCCAGCAAACTTAGGACTAGCGGGGAGGATACGCAGTATTTT

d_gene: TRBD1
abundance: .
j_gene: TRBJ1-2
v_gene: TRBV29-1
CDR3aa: CSVDGVGGGNYGYTF
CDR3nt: TGCAGCGTTGATGGGGTTGGAGGGGGCAACTATGGCTACACCTTC

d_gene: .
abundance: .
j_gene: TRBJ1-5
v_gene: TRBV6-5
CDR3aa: CASSSRQINQPQHF
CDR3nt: TGTGCCAGCAGCTCAAGACAGATCAATCAGCCCCAGCATTTT

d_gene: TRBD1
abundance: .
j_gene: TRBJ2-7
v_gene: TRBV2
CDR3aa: CASREPGQGPYEQYF
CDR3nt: TGTGCCAGCAGGGAACCGGGACAGGGCCCCTACGAGCAGTACTTC

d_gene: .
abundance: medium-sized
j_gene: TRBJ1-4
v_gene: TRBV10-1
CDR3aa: CASSEEVEGRLFF
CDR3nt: TGCGCCAGCAGTGAGGAGGTAGAAGGGAGACTGTTTTTT

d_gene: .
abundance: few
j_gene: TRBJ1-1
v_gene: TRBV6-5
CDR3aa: CASSLGVGARAFF
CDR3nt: TGTGCCAGCAGCCTAGGGGTGGGGGCGAGAGCTTTCTTT

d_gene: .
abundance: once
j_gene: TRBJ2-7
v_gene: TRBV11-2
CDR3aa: CASSLLAGTYEQYF
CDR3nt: TGTGCCAGCAGCCTCCTGGCAGGGACCTACGAGCAGTACTTC

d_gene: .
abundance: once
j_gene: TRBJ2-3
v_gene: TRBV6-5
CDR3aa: CASSPGVNTDTQYF
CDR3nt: TGTGCCAGCAGCCCTGGAGTAAACACAGATACGCAGTATTTT

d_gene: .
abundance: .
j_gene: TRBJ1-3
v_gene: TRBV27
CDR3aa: CASSPISGNTIYF
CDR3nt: TGTGCCAGCAGTCCTATCTCTGGAAACACCATATATTTT